The text below deals with one T cell receptor (beta chain). As yet, its antigen is unknown. This sample stems from a study of cytomegalovirus exposure and HLA in healthy donors. Study-wide findings and caveats: A later analysis linked a missense DCLRE1C variant to TCR beta V- and J-gene trimming. A further, later analysis showed that HLA-associated TCR beta chains (compared with equally common others) were more clonally expanded.

The PCR made use of 60 Vbeta and 13 Jbeta primers. Authors' analysis steps: In a later analysis, approximately 80 million unique TCR beta chains included roughly 11 million shared by two or more donors. Repertoires were generated with immunoSEQ multiplex PCR, while TCRdb's copy carries only in-frame clones and drops some. From that table come the V and J calls and clone size; the DNA was used to work out D and trimming. This table has over 150,000 clones, 60% to 85% appearing once. The CDR3 totals 12 residues. V was shortened by 5 bases and J by 6 bases, with 8 bases between the two germline ends. The germline gives CDR1 SGHTA, CDR2 FQGTGA.

This receptor was taken from a man under 40 in good health and CMV-seropositive. The sequenced material came from PBMCs. The genes are TRBV7-3 and TRBJ2-1; no reliable D call. The CDR3 region is CASSPSGNEQFF. The CDR3 DNA reads TGTGCCAGCAGCCCCTCGGGCAATGAGCAGTTCTTC.